This paragraph covers one T cell receptor (beta chain) sequence. What it binds is not known. The data belong to a study of shared clonotypes between healthy human individuals. At the level of the study: The cohort had two women and a few men, ages 18 to 49. The study, taken as a whole, reports: Relative to clonotypes present in all four donors, those not shared had lower generation probabilities.

This CDR3 is 13 amino acids long. Germline V gives CDR1 LNHDA, CDR2 SQIVND (reference sequence). V was cut by 3 bases and J by 3 bases, with 6 bases left in between. Terminally differentiated effector memory CD45RA+ cells were excluded by CCR7 positive selection of CD45RO-negative cells. Using immunoSEQ multiplex PCR, the repertoire was profiled, and TCRdb retains in-frame clones only, with some absent. The sample carries approximately 810,000 clones, 80% to 95% recorded once. The sample comprised naive CD8+ T cells sorted from blood. V and J are TRBV19 and TRBJ2-1; D gene unclear. This clonotype originated in a man in his thirties or forties in good health. CDR3 sequence: CASSMIGYNEQFF. The CDR3 DNA follows: TGTGCCAGTAGTATGATCGGCTACAATGAGCAGTTCTTC.